These 4 T cell receptor beta chains were all obtained from the same sample, sequenced in a study of CD8 T cells in ankylosing spondylitis. Study results and caveats: Blood of patients with ankylosing spondylitis appeared to be characterized by a TCR beta motif of eight or nine highly homologous variants.

From the 5' RACE reads, TCRdb called clonotypes with MiXCR, one entry per CDR3 protein. The sample holds some 840,000 distinct CDR3 sequences, about an eighth seen once. Antigens for these TCRs are unknown. Specimen: blood, either unsorted or a sorted T cell fraction (not recorded which). The receptors stem from a male donor with ankylosing spondylitis.

This clonotype was counted between two and nine times. The conserved phenylalanine or tryptophan is not found at the CDR3 terminus, so this likely reflects a read error. No DNA is shown, since the ends of the CDR3 on it are uncertain; the CDR3 is the one TCRdb lists. The rearrangement joins TRBV6-5 to TRBJ2-5. The CDR3 numbers 14 amino acids, ends counted. Germline lookup yields CDR1 MNHEY and CDR2 SVGAGI. The CDR3 protein is CASSYSGLEDPLSY.

The chain combines TRBV29-1 with TRBJ2-3; TRBD1 matches at 11 bases. The trim removed 6 bases at V and 0 bases at J, leaving 5 bases unmatched. The CDR3 is 15 amino acids. Germline CDR1 and CDR2: SQVTM and ANQGSEA. The chain's CDR3 is CSVSGQGGSTDTQYF. The CDR3 bases are TGCAGCGTCTCGGGACAGGGGGGGAGCACAGATACGCAGTATTTT.

In its sample, this clonotype was seen a few times. V gene TRBV12-3 or TRBV12-4 combines with J gene TRBJ2-5; maybe TRBD2 (5 bases). The germline V and J ends were trimmed by 2 bases and 5 bases, with 18 bases remaining between them. The CDR3 has 16 amino acids. The CDR3 loop reads CASSLRMGGGRETQYF. The CDR3, as DNA: TGTGCCAGCAGTTTACGGATGGGCGGAGGAAGGGAGACCCAGTACTTC.

V is TRBV20-1 and J is TRBJ2-7; a weak D match, TRBD2 (5 bases). This CDR3 region has 15 residues. CDR1 is DFQATT and CDR2 is SNEGSKA in the germline V gene (reference sequence). With 6 bases removed from V and 4 bases from J, the gap between germline ends came to 22 bases. The CDR3 DNA reads as TGCAGTGCCATGGAAGGGTGGGAGACCGGGTACGAGCAGTACTTC. This translates into CSAMEGWETGYEQYF.